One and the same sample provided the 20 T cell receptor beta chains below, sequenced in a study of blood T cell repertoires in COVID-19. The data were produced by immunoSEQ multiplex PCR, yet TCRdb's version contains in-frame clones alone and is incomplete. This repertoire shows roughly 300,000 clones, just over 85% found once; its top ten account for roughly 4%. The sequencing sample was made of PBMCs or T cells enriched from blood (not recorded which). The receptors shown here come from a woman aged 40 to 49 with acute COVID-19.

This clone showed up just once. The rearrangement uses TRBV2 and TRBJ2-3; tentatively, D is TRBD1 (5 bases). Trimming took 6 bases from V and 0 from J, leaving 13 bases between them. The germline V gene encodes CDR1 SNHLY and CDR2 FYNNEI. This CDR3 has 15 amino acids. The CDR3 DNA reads TGTGCCAGCAGGCGGACAATGTCGAGCACAGATACGCAGTATTTT. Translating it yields CASRRTMSSTDTQYF.

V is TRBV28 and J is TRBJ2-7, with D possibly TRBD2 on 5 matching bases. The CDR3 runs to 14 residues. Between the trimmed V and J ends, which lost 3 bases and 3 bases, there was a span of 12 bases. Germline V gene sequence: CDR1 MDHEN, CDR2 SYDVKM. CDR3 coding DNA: TGTGCCAGCAGTTTGACGGGGATTAACTACGAGCAGTACTTC. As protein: CASSLTGINYEQYF.

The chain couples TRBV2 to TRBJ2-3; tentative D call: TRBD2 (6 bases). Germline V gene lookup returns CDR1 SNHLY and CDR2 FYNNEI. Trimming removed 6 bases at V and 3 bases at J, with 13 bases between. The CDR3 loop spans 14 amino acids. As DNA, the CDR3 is TGTGCCAGCAGCCGGGACTCCGTTACAGATACGCAGTATTTT. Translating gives CASSRDSVTDTQYF.

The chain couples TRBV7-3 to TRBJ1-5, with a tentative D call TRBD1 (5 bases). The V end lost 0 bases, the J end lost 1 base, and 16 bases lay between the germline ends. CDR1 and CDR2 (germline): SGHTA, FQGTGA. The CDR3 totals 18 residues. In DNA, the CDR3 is TGTGCCAGCAGCTTAACGGTAGCCCGGAGGGGCAGCAATCAGCCCCAGCATTTT. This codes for CASSLTVARRGSNQPQHF.

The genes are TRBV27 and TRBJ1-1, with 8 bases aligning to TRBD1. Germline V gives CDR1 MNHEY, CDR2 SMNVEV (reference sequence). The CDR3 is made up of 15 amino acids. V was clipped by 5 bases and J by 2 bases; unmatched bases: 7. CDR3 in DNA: TGTGCCAGCAGTATTCAGGGGGCGGTCAACACTGAAGCTTTCTTT. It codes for CASSIQGAVNTEAFF.

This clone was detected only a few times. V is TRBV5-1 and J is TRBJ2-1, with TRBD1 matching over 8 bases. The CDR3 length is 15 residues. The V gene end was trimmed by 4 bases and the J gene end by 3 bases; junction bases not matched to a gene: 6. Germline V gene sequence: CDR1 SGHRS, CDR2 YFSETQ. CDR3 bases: TGCGCCAGCAGCATCGACAGGGGAGTCTACAATGAGCAGTTCTTC. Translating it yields CASSIDRGVYNEQFF.

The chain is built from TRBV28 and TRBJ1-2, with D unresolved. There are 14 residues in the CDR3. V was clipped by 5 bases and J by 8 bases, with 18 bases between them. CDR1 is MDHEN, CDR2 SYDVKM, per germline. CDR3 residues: CASSPPTNQRGYTF. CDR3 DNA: TGTGCCAGCAGTCCACCGACGAACCAGAGGGGCTACACCTTC.

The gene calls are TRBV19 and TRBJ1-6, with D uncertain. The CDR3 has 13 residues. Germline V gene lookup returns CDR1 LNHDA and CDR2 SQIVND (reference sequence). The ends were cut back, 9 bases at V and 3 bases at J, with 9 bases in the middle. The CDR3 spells CASMRDYNSPLHF. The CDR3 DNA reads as TGTGCCAGCATGAGAGACTATAATTCACCCCTCCACTTT.

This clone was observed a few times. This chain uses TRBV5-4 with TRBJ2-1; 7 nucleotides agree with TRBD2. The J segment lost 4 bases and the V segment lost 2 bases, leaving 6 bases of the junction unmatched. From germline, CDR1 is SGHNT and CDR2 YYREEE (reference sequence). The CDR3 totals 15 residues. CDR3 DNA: TGTGCCAGCAGCTTATCCAGCGGGGATTACAATGAGCAGTTCTTC. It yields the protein CASSLSSGDYNEQFF.

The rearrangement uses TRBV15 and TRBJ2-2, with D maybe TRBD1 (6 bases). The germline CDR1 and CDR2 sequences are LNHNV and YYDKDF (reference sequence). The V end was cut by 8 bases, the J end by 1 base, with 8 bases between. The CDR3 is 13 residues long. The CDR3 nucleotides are TGTGCCACCGCGGACAGGAACACCGGGGAGCTGTTTTTT. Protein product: CATADRNTGELFF.

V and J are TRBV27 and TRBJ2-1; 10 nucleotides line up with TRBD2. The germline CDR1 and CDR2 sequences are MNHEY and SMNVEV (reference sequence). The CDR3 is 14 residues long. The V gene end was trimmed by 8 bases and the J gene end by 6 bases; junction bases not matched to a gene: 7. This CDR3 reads CASGTGLAFNEQFF. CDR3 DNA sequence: TGTGCCAGCGGTACGGGACTAGCGTTCAATGAGCAGTTCTTC.

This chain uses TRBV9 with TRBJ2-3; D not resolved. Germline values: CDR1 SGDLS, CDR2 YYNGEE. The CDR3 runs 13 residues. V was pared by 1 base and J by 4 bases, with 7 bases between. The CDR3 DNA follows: TGTGCCAGCAGCGTACTTTTCGCAGATACGCAGTATTTT. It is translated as CASSVLFADTQYF.

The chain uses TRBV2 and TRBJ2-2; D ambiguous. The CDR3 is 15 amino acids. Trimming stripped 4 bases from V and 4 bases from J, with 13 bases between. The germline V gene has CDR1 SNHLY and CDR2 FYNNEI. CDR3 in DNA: TGTGCCAGCAGTGGAGCTATTCGAGGCACCGGGGAGCTGTTTTTT. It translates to CASSGAIRGTGELFF.

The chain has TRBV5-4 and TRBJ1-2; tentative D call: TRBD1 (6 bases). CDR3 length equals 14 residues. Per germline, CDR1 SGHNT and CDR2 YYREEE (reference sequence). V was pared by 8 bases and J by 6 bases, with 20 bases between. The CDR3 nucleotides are TGTGCCAGTACAGCAGGGGATTGGACAAATGGCTACACCTTC. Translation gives CASTAGDWTNGYTF. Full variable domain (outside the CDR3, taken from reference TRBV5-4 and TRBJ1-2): ETGVTQSPTHLIKTRGQQVTLRCSSQSGHNTVSWYQQALGQGPQFIFQYYREEENGRGNFPPRFSGLQFPNYSSELNVNALELDDSALYLCASTAGDWTNGYTFGSGTRLTVV.

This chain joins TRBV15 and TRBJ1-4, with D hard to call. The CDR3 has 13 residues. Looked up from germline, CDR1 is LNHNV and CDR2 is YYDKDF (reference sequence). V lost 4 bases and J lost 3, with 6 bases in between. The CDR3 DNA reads TGTGCCACCAGCATAAATTCTAATGAAAAACTGTTTTTT. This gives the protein CATSINSNEKLFF. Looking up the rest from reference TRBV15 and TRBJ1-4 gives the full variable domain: DAMVIQNPRYQVTQFGKPVTLSCSQTLNHNVMYWYQQKSSQAPKLLFHYYDKDFNNEADTPDNFQSRRPNTSFCFLDIRSPGLGDTAMYLCATSINSNEKLFFGSGTQLSVL.

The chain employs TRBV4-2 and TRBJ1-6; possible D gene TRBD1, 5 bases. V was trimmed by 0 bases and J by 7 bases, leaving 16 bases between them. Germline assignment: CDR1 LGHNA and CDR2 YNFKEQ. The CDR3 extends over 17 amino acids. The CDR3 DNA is TGTGCCAGCAGCCAAGATCTGGGTGGGCAGGGCAATTCACCCCTCCACTTT. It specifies CASSQDLGGQGNSPLHF.

The CDR3 here is CASSYGTSGNNEQFF. For the CDR3, the DNA is TGTGCCAGCAGTTACGGGACTAGCGGAAACAATGAGCAGTTCTTC. This chain links TRBV6-5 with TRBJ2-1; TRBD2 aligns across 11 bases. The ends lost 2 bases at V and 5 bases at J; junction bases unmatched: 2. The CDR3 covers 15 residues. Germline V gives CDR1 MNHEY, CDR2 SVGAGI.

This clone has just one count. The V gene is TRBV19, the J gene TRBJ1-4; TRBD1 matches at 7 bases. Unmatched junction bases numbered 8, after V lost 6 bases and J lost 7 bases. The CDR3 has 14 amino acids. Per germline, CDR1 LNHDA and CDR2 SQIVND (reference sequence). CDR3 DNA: TGTGCCAGTAGACAGTCGACAGGGAGTGAAAAACTGTTTTTT. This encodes CASRQSTGSEKLFF.

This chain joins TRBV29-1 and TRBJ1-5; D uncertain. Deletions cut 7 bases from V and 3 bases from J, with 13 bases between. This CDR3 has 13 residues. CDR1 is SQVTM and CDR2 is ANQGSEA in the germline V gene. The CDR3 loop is CSGGEGYNQPQHF. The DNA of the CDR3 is TGCAGCGGTGGGGAGGGCTACAATCAGCCCCAGCATTTT.

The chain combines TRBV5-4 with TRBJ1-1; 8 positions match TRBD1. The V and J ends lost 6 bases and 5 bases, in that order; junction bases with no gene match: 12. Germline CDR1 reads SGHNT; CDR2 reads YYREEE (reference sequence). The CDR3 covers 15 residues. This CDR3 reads CASTPSPTGETEAFF. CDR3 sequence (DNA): TGTGCCAGCACCCCTTCCCCGACAGGGGAAACTGAAGCTTTCTTT.